The 17 T cell receptor beta chains reported below all come from one sample, sequenced in a study of Graves' ophthalmopathy and Graves' hyperthyroidism. RNA transcripts provided the template for amplifying TCR beta CDR3 regions. The first round was an RT-PCR with HTBI primers, and the second round was a multiplex PCR. TCRdb re-derived calls from the multiplex PCR reads in MiXCR, one entry per CDR3 protein. The sample carries hundreds of thousands of distinct CDR3 sequences, about two fifths recorded once. Input material: peripheral blood. All receptors come from an adult man with Graves' ophthalmopathy.

The V call is TRBV29-1, the J call TRBJ1-4; possibly TRBD1 for D (5 bases). This CDR3 is built from 15 residues. The V gene lost 4 bases and the J gene lost 4 bases, with 16 bases spanning the gap. Germline-derived CDR1 and CDR2 are SQVTM and ANQGSEA. The CDR3 protein is CSVVLRDGYNEKLFF. As DNA, the CDR3 is TGCAGCGTTGTCTTACGGGACGGATATAATGAAAAACTGTTTTTT. Full variable domain (remainder filled in from reference TRBV29-1 and TRBJ1-4): SAVISQKPSRDICQRGTSLTIQCQVDSQVTMMFWYRQQPGQSLTLIATANQGSEATYESGFVIDKFPISRPNLTFSTLTVSNMSPEDSSIYLCSVVLRDGYNEKLFFGSGTQLSVL.

This rearrangement joins TRBV27 to TRBJ1-1; TRBD1 agrees at 7 bases. Trimming at V came to 7 bases and at J to 4 bases, leaving 6 bases not matched to a gene. The CDR3 is made up of 13 amino acids. Germline V CDR1 and CDR2: MNHEY, SMNVEV (reference sequence). The CDR3 nucleotides read TGTGCCAGCATAGGGGGCGAGGGCACTGAAGCTTTCTTT. As protein: CASIGGEGTEAFF.

Many counts were recorded for this clonotype. V is TRBV4-1 and J is TRBJ1-2; D is unresolved. Germline CDR1 MGHRA, CDR2 YSYEKL. CDR3 length equals 14 residues. V dropped 3 bases and J dropped 4 bases, with 12 bases sitting between them. For the CDR3, the DNA is TGCGCCAGCAGCCACACTGCGGACCTCTATGGCTACACCTTC. This sequence encodes CASSHTADLYGYTF.

At least ten counts were recorded for this clonotype. This chain joins TRBV7-9 and TRBJ2-5, with 13 bases matching TRBD2. The CDR3 loop spans 14 amino acids. J was trimmed by 3 bases and V by 9 bases; bases with no gene match: 4. The germline CDR1 and CDR2 sequences are SEHNR and FQNEAQ (reference sequence). Here the CDR3 DNA reads TGTGCCAGTCCTGGACTAGCGGGGGAAGAGACCCAGTACTTC. Its translation: CASPGLAGEETQYF.

This clonotype was observed at least ten times. The chain employs TRBV7-9 and TRBJ1-3; TRBD1 matches 9 bases. The CDR3 consists of 16 residues. Germline V lookup: CDR1 SEHNR, CDR2 FQNEAQ (reference sequence). Unmatched junction bases numbered 12, after V lost 4 bases and J lost 8 bases. The chain's CDR3 is CASSSPRTGDRDTIYF. The CDR3 nucleotides are TGTGCCAGCAGCTCCCCTCGGACAGGGGATCGGGACACCATATATTTT.

The rearrangement uses TRBV6-2 or TRBV6-3 and TRBJ2-7; weak D call: TRBD2 (6 bases). This CDR3 region has 12 residues. CDR1 MNHEY and CDR2 SVGEGT come from the germline V gene. With 9 bases removed from V and 2 bases from J, the gap between germline ends came to 11 bases. CDR3 nucleotides: TGTGCCAGTGGGGGGATAGCCTACGAGCAGTACTTC. Encoded protein: CASGGIAYEQYF.

This clonotype came up a few times. CDR3 in amino acids: CSARREQDYEQYF. For the CDR3, the DNA is TGCAGTGCTAGAAGGGAGCAGGACTACGAGCAGTACTTC. The J gene is TRBJ2-7, the V gene TRBV20-1; tentative D call: TRBD2 (5 bases). Germline lookup yields CDR1 DFQATT and CDR2 SNEGSKA (reference sequence). V was pared by 2 bases and J by 3 bases, with 11 bases between. CDR3 length: 13 amino acids.

On this clonotype: The junction departs from the called germline gene at one end, perhaps through a read error. The genes are TRBV12-3 or TRBV12-4 and TRBJ2-2; D could derive from TRBD1 or TRBD2 (5 bases each). The CDR3 consists of 14 residues. In nucleotides, the CDR3 is TGTGCCAGCAGTCCGCAGGGTGGAACCGGGAAGCTGTTTTTT. Translating gives CASSPQGGTGKLFF.

The chain employs TRBV4-2 and TRBJ1-5; D not certain. The V end was cut by 0 bases, the J end by 7 bases, with 16 bases between. The V gene's germline CDR1 is LGHNA and CDR2 YNFKEQ. There are 16 residues in the CDR3. CDR3 DNA sequence: TGTGCCAGCAGCCAAGATCAAGGGAGGGAGGAACAGCCCCAGCATTTT. Its translation: CASSQDQGREEQPQHF.

This CDR3 is CATSGGQGGHQETQYF. The DNA of the CDR3 is TGTGCCACCAGTGGCGGACAGGGGGGGCACCAAGAGACCCAGTACTTC. This chain joins TRBV24-1 and TRBJ2-5; 10 bases agree with TRBD1. The CDR3 is 16 residues long. The J segment lost 0 bases and the V segment lost 5 bases, leaving 5 bases of the junction unmatched. Germline V gives CDR1 KGHDR, CDR2 SFDVKD.

The chain is built from TRBV29-1 and TRBJ1-2; 7 bases align to TRBD1. The CDR3 has 13 amino acids. V lost 5 bases, J lost 4 bases, and 7 bases stayed unmatched. Germline CDR1 SQVTM, CDR2 ANQGSEA. The CDR3 DNA follows: TGCAGCGTTACCGGACAGGTTTCCTATGGCTACACCTTC. As protein: CSVTGQVSYGYTF.

This clonotype was seen ten or more times. The chain joins TRBV9 to TRBJ1-2, with a possible D match to TRBD1 (5 bases). Trimming removed 2 bases at V and 3 bases at J, with 11 bases between. CDR3 size: 14 residues. The germline gives CDR1 SGDLS, CDR2 YYNGEE. For the CDR3, the DNA is TGTGCCAGCAGCGTCGCCGGGACGGACTATGGCTACACCTTC. Encoded protein: CASSVAGTDYGYTF. The full variable domain, rest sourced from reference TRBV9 and TRBJ1-2, is DSGVTQTPKHLITATGQRVTLRCSPRSGDLSVYWYQQSLDQGLQFLIQYYNGEERAKGNILERFSAQQFPDLHSELNLSSLELGDSALYFCASSVAGTDYGYTFGSGTRLTVV.

V and J are TRBV12-3 or TRBV12-4 and TRBJ2-6; the D is unclear. V was shortened by 3 bases and J by 0 bases, with 27 bases between the two germline ends. The CDR3 runs to 22 residues. The CDR3 is CASSFSISTWLDSLSGANVLTF. In DNA form, the CDR3 reads TGTGCCAGCAGTTTTTCGATTTCCACTTGGCTAGACTCTCTCTCTGGGGCCAACGTCCTGACTTTC.

The rearrangement uses TRBV7-3 and TRBJ1-1; 8 bases are shared with TRBD1. V gave up 1 base and J gave up 1 base; unmatched junction bases: 2. CDR1 and CDR2 from the germline V gene are SGHTA and FQGTGA. This CDR3 contains 15 residues. The CDR3 region has the DNA TGTGCCAGCAGCTTAAAAGGACAGGGGAACACTGAAGCTTTCTTT. Amino acids: CASSLKGQGNTEAFF.

The V call is TRBV12-5, the J call TRBJ2-7; either TRBD1 or TRBD2 may fit D (6 bases each). The CDR3 sequence is 14 residues long. V lost 5 bases, J lost 3 bases, and 14 bases lay in between. CDR1 is LGHNT, CDR2 FRNRAP, per germline. CDR3 loop: CASGGGPGSYEQYF. CDR3 DNA: TGTGCTAGTGGTGGGGGGCCAGGCAGCTACGAGCAGTACTTC.

A word on this clonotype: One junction end disagrees with the germline gene, perhaps due to a read error. The V and J genes are TRBV5-5 and TRBJ1-4; D is possibly TRBD1 (5 bases). The germline gives CDR1 SGHKS, CDR2 YYEKEE (reference sequence). The CDR3 length is 16 residues. The CDR3 spells CASRKGASGTNEKLFF. The CDR3 DNA is TGCGCCAGCAGGAAAGGGGCGTCTGGAACTAATGAAAAACTGTTTTTT.

This clonotype appeared many times. The chain couples TRBV5-5 to TRBJ1-1; possibly TRBD1 for D (5 bases). Trimming removed 4 bases at V and 5 bases at J, with 15 bases between. This CDR3 contains 14 residues. The germline CDR1 and CDR2 sequences are SGHKS and YYEKEE (reference sequence). CDR3 nucleotides: TGTGCCAGCAGCAATCCGACAGAGAGGACTGAAGCTTTCTTT. Translation gives CASSNPTERTEAFF.